This T cell receptor beta chain stems from a study of spatial heterogeneity in lung cancer. About the study: More beta-chain than alpha-chain sequences were consistently detected.

All TCR cDNA molecules were individually tagged with a unique molecular identifier. TCRdb redid the calling of the 5' RACE reads with MiXCR, one entry per CDR3 protein. The sample holds around 45,000 distinct CDR3 sequences, roughly 15% seen once. J gave up 3 bases and V 3 bases, and 7 bases lay outside the gene matches. The germline V gene encodes CDR1 DFQATT and CDR2 SNEGSKA (reference sequence). The CDR3 is 14 amino acids. Note on this clonotype: The antigen remains unidentified.

Study outcomes and limitations: Ubiquitous, expanded tumor-derived TCRs were more frequently observed in blood at resection than at follow-up.

Stated time point: sample taken at primary tumor resection. In each case, whole RNA from tumor, nontumor lung or frozen PBMC was sequenced unsorted. This sequence originates from a male donor with early-stage non-small cell lung cancer. The rearrangement joins TRBV20-1 to TRBJ2-7, with 8 bases matching TRBD1. The material was PBMCs, obtained at surgery. The CDR3, as DNA: TGCAGTGCTAGTGGACCCGGACAGGGCTACGAGCAGTACTTC. Encoded protein: CSASGPGQGYEQYF.